This is a list of T cell receptor beta chains from one sample in a study of blood T cell repertoires in COVID-19. Clones were read by immunoSEQ multiplex PCR, and TCRdb kept only the in-frame ones, dropping some. The top ten clones hold about a fifth of a sample with about 330,000 clones, under 95% of them seen once. The specimen sequenced was PBMCs or T cells enriched from blood (not recorded which). These TCRs come from a woman aged 25 to 39 who had recovered from COVID-19. CDR3s include the opening cysteine and the closing phenylalanine or tryptophan. Fields, in order: V gene, clone size, J gene, D gene, CDR3 DNA, CDR3 protein. D genes are given only for firm matches. Clone size is given for some rows only: seen once, a few or many times, or a class if the clone is expanded.

V: TRBV18
size: once
J: TRBJ2-2
D: TRBD1
DNA: TGTGCCAGCTCACCCGACAGGGCCGGGGAGCTGTTTTTT
CDR3: CASSPDRAGELFF

V: TRBV5-4
size: -
J: TRBJ2-5
D: -
DNA: TGTGCCAGCAGCTTGGATCCGAAGCCGCGAGAGACCCAGTACTTC
CDR3: CASSLDPKPRETQYF

V: TRBV2
size: -
J: TRBJ2-7
D: -
DNA: TGTGCCAGCAGTGGAGGGATCCACGAGCAGTACTTC
CDR3: CASSGGIHEQYF

V: TRBV6-2/TRBV6-3
size: -
J: TRBJ2-1
D: TRBD2
DNA: TGTGCCAGCAGTTACGGTAGCGGGCGCCCCAATGAGCAGTTCTTC
CDR3: CASSYGSGRPNEQFF

V: TRBV7-2
size: -
J: TRBJ1-1
D: -
DNA: TGTGCCAGCAGCTTAAATTTTCAGGGCCGTGAAGCTTTCTTT
CDR3: CASSLNFQGREAFF

V: TRBV6-5
size: once
J: TRBJ2-1
D: -
DNA: TGTGCCAGCAGACAGGGCGACCTAACCTACAATGAGCAGTTCTTC
CDR3: CASRQGDLTYNEQFF

V: TRBV5-4
size: -
J: TRBJ2-3
D: TRBD2
DNA: TGTGCCAGTTATAAGGGACTAGCGGGGGCCCGGGATACGCAGTATTTT
CDR3: CASYKGLAGARDTQYF

V: TRBV6-2/TRBV6-3
size: once
J: TRBJ2-4
D: TRBD1
DNA: TGTGCCAGCAGTCTGGACAGGGGGGACATTCAGTACTTC
CDR3: CASSLDRGDIQYF

V: TRBV29-1
size: -
J: TRBJ1-2
D: -
DNA: TGCAGCGTTGGGCAAAATACCCTTACGGGAGGCTACACCTTC
CDR3: CSVGQNTLTGGYTF

V: TRBV7-8
size: -
J: TRBJ1-2
D: TRBD1
DNA: TGTGCCAGCAGCTACAGGGGCGGGGACTATGGCTACACCTTC
CDR3: CASSYRGGDYGYTF

V: TRBV28
size: -
J: TRBJ2-1
D: -
DNA: TGTGCCAGCAGAGGGGCGGTCCTGCCGCCCTACAATGAGCAGTTCTTC
CDR3: CASRGAVLPPYNEQFF

V: TRBV13
size: -
J: TRBJ1-5
D: -
DNA: TGTGCCAGCAGCTTCAGGGGAAAAACAGAGGATCAGCCCCAGCATTTT
CDR3: CASSFRGKTEDQPQHF